This T cell receptor (beta chain) appears in the sequencing data of a study of shared clonotypes between healthy human individuals. About this clone: Other nucleotide sequences from this sample produce the same CDR3.

Authors' analysis steps: ImmunoSEQ output lacked quality scores and full-length reads, limiting matched filtering. Sequencing used immunoSEQ multiplex PCR; TCRdb keeps in-frame clones, though not all of them. Clonal size and the V and J genes are those of that table, whereas D and trimming came from the DNA. The table lists about 2.1 million clones, roughly 95% of them singletons. This CDR3 is 15 amino acids long. Between the trimmed V and J ends, which lost 1 base and 0 bases, there was a span of 7 bases. Germline-derived CDR1 and CDR2 are SEHNR and FQNEAQ (reference sequence). The naive CD8 fraction comprised CD45RO-negative cells positively selected for CCR7 and excluded terminally differentiated effector memory CD45RA+ cells.

V gene TRBV7-9 combines with J gene TRBJ2-1; tentatively, D is TRBD2 (6 bases). This TCR was recovered from a man younger than 35 in good health. Some clones in this sample may be carry-over from other donors' samples. Sequencing was carried out using naive CD8+ T cells from PBMCs. CDR3 sequence (DNA): TGTGCCAGCAGCTTAGACGGGAGCTCCTACAATGAGCAGTTCTTC. Translated, it gives CASSLDGSSYNEQFF.